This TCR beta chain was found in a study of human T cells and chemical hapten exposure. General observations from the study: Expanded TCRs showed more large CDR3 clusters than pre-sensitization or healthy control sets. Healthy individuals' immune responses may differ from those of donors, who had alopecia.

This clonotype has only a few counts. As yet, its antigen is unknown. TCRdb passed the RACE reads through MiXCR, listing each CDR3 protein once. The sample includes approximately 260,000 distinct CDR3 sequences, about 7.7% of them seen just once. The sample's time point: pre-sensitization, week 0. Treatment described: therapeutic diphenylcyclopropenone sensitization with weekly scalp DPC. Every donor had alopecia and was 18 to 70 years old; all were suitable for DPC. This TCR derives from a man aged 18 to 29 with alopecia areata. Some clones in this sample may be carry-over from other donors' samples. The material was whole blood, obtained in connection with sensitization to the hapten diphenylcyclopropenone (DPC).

The CDR3 is CASSRTQGKDTQYF. The CDR3, as DNA: TGTGCCAGCAGCCGAACCCAGGGGAAAGATACGCAGTATTTT. This rearrangement joins TRBV7-9 to TRBJ2-3; D might be TRBD1 (6 bases). The CDR3 has 14 amino acids. V was shortened by 5 bases and J by 5 bases, with 14 bases between the two germline ends. Germline loops: CDR1 SEHNR, CDR2 FQNEAQ (reference sequence).